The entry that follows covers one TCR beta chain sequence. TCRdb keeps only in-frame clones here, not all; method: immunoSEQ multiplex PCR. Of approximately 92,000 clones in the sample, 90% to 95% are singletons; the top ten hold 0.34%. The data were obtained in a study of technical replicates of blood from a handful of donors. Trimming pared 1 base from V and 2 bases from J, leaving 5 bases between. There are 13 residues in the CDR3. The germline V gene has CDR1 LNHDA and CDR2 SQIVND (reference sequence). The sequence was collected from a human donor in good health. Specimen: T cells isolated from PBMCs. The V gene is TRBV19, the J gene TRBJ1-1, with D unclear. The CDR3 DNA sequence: TGTGCCAGTAGTATAGCCCCAAACACTGAAGCTTTCTTT. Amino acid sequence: CASSIAPNTEAFF.